A single sample is the source of the 5 T cell receptor beta chains below, sequenced in a study of cytomegalovirus exposure and HLA in healthy donors (dated 2017 in TCRdb). Library construction relied on the immunoSEQ multiplex PCR assay. The multiplex PCR relied on a mix of 60 forward primers for TCR Vbeta segments and 13 reverse primers for TCR Jbeta segments. Not all clones reach the TCRdb copy of this immuneACCESS table, which keeps in-frame sequences only. Checked studies attribute under half of the gap to unresolved V genes and leave the rest unexplained. This sample holds fewer than 90,000 clones; roughly 80% were observed only once. The ten largest clones add up to 10% of the sample. The material sequenced was PBMCs. The receptors were sampled from a man aged 30 to 45 in good health and CMV-seropositive.

The chain employs TRBV28 and TRBJ1-1; D may be TRBD1 (5 bases). Germline CDR1 MDHEN, CDR2 SYDVKM. The V end lost 2 bases, the J end lost 4 bases, and 11 bases lay between the germline ends. The CDR3 is 14 residues long. The DNA for the CDR3 is TGTGCCAGCAGTTTAGGGGCGCGGGGCACTGAAGCTTTCTTT. This translates into CASSLGARGTEAFF.

This chain connects TRBV7-9 to TRBJ1-4, with a tentative D call TRBD1 (6 bases). Per the germline V gene, CDR1 is SEHNR and CDR2 is FQNEAQ (reference sequence). This CDR3 is built from 16 residues. V dropped 5 bases and J dropped 6 bases, with 19 bases sitting between them. CDR3 nucleotide sequence: TGTGCCAGCAGCCCCCCAGTAGGGACATCGGATGAAAAACTGTTTTTT. Protein product: CASSPPVGTSDEKLFF.

The rearrangement links TRBV6-5 to TRBJ2-6; 7 bases are shared with TRBD1. Germline loops: CDR1 MNHEY, CDR2 SVGAGI. Germline trimming cut 6 bases from V and 1 base from J; bases unmatched to any gene: 0. This CDR3 contains 14 residues. CDR3 nucleotide sequence: TGTGCCAGCAGGGGACAGTCTGGGGCCAACGTCCTGACTTTC. Residues: CASRGQSGANVLTF.

The chain carries TRBV2 and TRBJ1-3; 7 bases fit TRBD1. The trim removed 5 bases at V and 2 bases at J, leaving 3 bases unmatched. This CDR3 contains 14 residues. Germline assignment: CDR1 SNHLY and CDR2 FYNNEI. CDR3 DNA sequence: TGTGCCAGCAGTCCGGGGACAGCTGGAAACACCATATATTTT. Amino acids: CASSPGTAGNTIYF.

The gene calls are TRBV6-5 and TRBJ1-2; 7 bases fit TRBD1. Germline assignment: CDR1 MNHEY and CDR2 SVGAGI. The length of the CDR3 is 15 residues. The V gene end was trimmed by 0 bases and the J gene end by 4 bases; junction bases not matched to a gene: 5. CDR3: CASSYSLTGVYGYTF. CDR3 nucleotides: TGTGCCAGCAGTTACTCATTAACAGGGGTCTATGGCTACACCTTC.